This T cell receptor (beta chain) comes out of a study of cytomegalovirus exposure and HLA in healthy donors. The overall study: The approximately 130 validation repertoires and the approximately 670 first-cohort repertoires shared a platform, a later analysis reported.

Study-wide findings and caveats: Specific recognition of CMV antigens was confirmed in vitro for a few chains (all CMV-associated).

About this clone: Antigen: not known.

Generated by immunoSEQ multiplex PCR, the TCRdb table keeps only in-frame clones and is missing some. The sample yields around 180,000 clones, roughly 83% seen once. Germline V gene data show CDR1 as SGHRS and CDR2 as YFSETQ. The CDR3 is 17 residues long. The V end was cut by 1 base, the J end by 3 bases, with 19 bases between. Sample: PBMCs. The V call is TRBV5-1, the J call TRBJ1-2; D unresolved. The source of this sequence is a woman between 18 and 30 years old in good health and CMV-seronegative. The CDR3 coding sequence is TGCGCCAGCAGCTTGAGATCCGTGGCAGGTGATTACTATGGCTACACCTTC. Translating it yields CASSLRSVAGDYYGYTF.